Below, 30 T cell receptor beta chains from the same sample are listed, as sequenced in a study of T cell clonotyping in hematopoietic cell transplantation. This sample's time point: recipient sample about 28 days before transplant, after cytoreduction. Clones were sequenced by immunoSEQ multiplex PCR, and TCRdb holds only the in-frame ones, with some missing. The profile covers tens of thousands of clones, with 96% appearing a single time and roughly 1.5% taken by the ten largest. This specimen consisted of peripheral blood mononuclear cells, obtained before stem cell transplant. All receptors come from a woman aged 50 to 65 with acute myeloid leukemia. Some clones in this sample may be carry-over from other donors' samples.

The chain carries TRBV5-1 and TRBJ2-7; 9 bases agree with TRBD2. V shed 3 bases, J shed 0 bases, and the junction held 4 bases outside the gene matches. In germline, CDR1 is SGHRS, CDR2 YFSETQ. The CDR3 totals 15 residues. In DNA form, the CDR3 reads TGCGCCAGCAGCTCTAGCGGGATTCTCTCCTACGAGCAGTACTTC. It encodes CASSSSGILSYEQYF.

The V and J genes are TRBV5-1 and TRBJ2-2, with D hard to call. There are 12 residues in the CDR3. Trimming cost V 3 bases and J 5 bases, with 5 bases left between them. Germline V gives CDR1 SGHRS, CDR2 YFSETQ. The CDR3 region has the DNA TGCGCCAGCAGCTCTCCAACCGGGGAGCTGTTTTTT. Translated, it gives CASSSPTGELFF.

The chain uses TRBV11-2 and TRBJ2-6, with D possibly being TRBD1 (6 bases). The length of the CDR3 is 16 residues. The germline V and J ends were trimmed by 5 bases and 2 bases, with 13 bases remaining between them. Germline-derived CDR1 and CDR2 are SGHAT and FQNNGV. This chain's CDR3 is CASSASPGAGANVLTF. The CDR3 region has the DNA TGTGCCAGCAGCGCATCCCCAGGGGCTGGGGCCAACGTCCTGACTTTC.

The chain uses TRBV30 and TRBJ2-4, with D uncertain. The CDR3 is 15 amino acids. V gave up 0 bases and J gave up 0 bases, with 9 bases separating them. The germline gives CDR1 GTSNPN, CDR2 SVGIG (reference sequence). Written as DNA, the CDR3 is TGTGCCTGGAGTGTACTTGACGGAGCCAAAAACATTCAGTACTTC. This gives the protein CAWSVLDGAKNIQYF.

The CDR3 is CASSVEPGSNYGYTF. DNA of the CDR3: TGTGCCAGCAGCGTAGAGCCGGGGTCTAACTATGGCTACACCTTC. The J gene is TRBJ1-2, the V gene TRBV9; D remains unclear. Germline lookup yields CDR1 SGDLS and CDR2 YYNGEE. The CDR3 runs to 15 residues. Between the trimmed V and J ends, which lost 0 bases and 0 bases, there was a span of 9 bases.

The chain joins TRBV30 to TRBJ1-2; D is uncertain. The CDR3 totals 12 residues. V was shortened by 2 bases and J by 2 bases, with 6 bases between the two germline ends. Germline loops: CDR1 GTSNPN, CDR2 SVGIG (reference sequence). The CDR3 is CAWSFGNYGYTF. CDR3 nucleotides: TGTGCCTGGAGTTTTGGAAACTATGGCTACACCTTC.

The chain links TRBV28 to TRBJ2-1; D is undetermined. Germline CDR1 and CDR2: MDHEN and SYDVKM. The V and J ends lost 3 bases and 9 bases respectively, with 9 bases between them. CDR3 length: 12 amino acids. The CDR3 loop is CASSFPPSEQFF. The CDR3 region has the DNA TGTGCCAGCAGTTTTCCCCCCTCTGAGCAGTTCTTC.

The chain has TRBV5-1 and TRBJ2-7; unclear D gene. The germline V gene has CDR1 SGHRS and CDR2 YFSETQ. The CDR3 sequence is 15 residues long. The germline V and J ends were trimmed by 4 bases and 0 bases, with 14 bases remaining between them. The CDR3 reads CASSPAGGSSYEQYF. CDR3 nucleotide sequence: TGCGCCAGCAGCCCCGCAGGCGGAAGCTCCTACGAGCAGTACTTC. The full variable domain, in which reference TRBV5-1 and TRBJ2-7 provide the parts outside the CDR3, is KAGVTQTPRYLIKTRGQQVTLSCSPISGHRSVSWYQQTPGQGLQFLFEYFSETQRNKGNFPGRFSGRQFSNSRSEMNVSTLELGDSALYLCASSPAGGSSYEQYFGPGTRLTVT.

This rearrangement joins TRBV6-6 to TRBJ2-3; D is unresolved. Germline V gene lookup returns CDR1 MNHNY and CDR2 SVGAGI (reference sequence). CDR3 size: 11 residues. Trimming removed 3 bases from V and 8 bases from J, with 6 bases in between. CDR3 DNA: TGTGCCAGCAGTTATATGGGTACGCAGTATTTT. This codes for CASSYMGTQYF.

The chain employs TRBV19 and TRBJ1-1; 9 positions match TRBD1. CDR3 length: 17 amino acids. The V gene's germline CDR1 is LNHDA and CDR2 SQIVND (reference sequence). V was pared by 3 bases and J by 4 bases, with 12 bases of the junction left unmatched. The CDR3 nucleotides are TGTGCCAGTAGTATCCGGGCAGGGACAGGGAGTCTCACTGAAGCTTTCTTT. Encoded protein: CASSIRAGTGSLTEAFF.

Only a few counts were recorded for this clone. The DNA of the CDR3 is TGTGCCAGTAGTACAAAAGGCGCAGGGGCGTCTGAAGCTTTCTTT. It specifies CASSTKGAGASEAFF. The rearrangement links TRBV19 to TRBJ1-1, with a weak D call TRBD1 (6 bases). V was shortened by 4 bases and J by 6 bases, with 18 bases between the two germline ends. The germline V gene encodes CDR1 LNHDA and CDR2 SQIVND (reference sequence). This CDR3 spans 15 amino acids.

The rearrangement joins TRBV7-9 to TRBJ1-2; no clear D. Trimming removed 2 bases from V and 4 bases from J, with 14 bases in between. The CDR3 sequence is 15 residues long. Germline V gives CDR1 SEHNR, CDR2 FQNEAQ (reference sequence). The CDR3 loop is CASSLRAGVGYGYTF. The CDR3 DNA reads as TGTGCCAGCAGCTTAAGGGCAGGAGTAGGCTATGGCTACACCTTC.

The chain is built from TRBV30 and TRBJ1-4, with D tentatively TRBD1 (5 bases). The CDR3 extends over 14 amino acids. Germline-derived CDR1 and CDR2 are GTSNPN and SVGIG (reference sequence). V lost 2 bases and J lost 1, with 8 bases in between. CDR3 bases: TGTGCCTGGAGTCTAGGGGTAACTAATGAAAAACTGTTTTTT. It is translated as CAWSLGVTNEKLFF.

The V and J genes are TRBV6-1 and TRBJ2-1, with 12 bases lining up with TRBD1. Germline V lookup: CDR1 MNHNS, CDR2 SASEGT. The V segment lost 6 bases and the J segment 10 bases; nucleotides outside the gene matches: 4. The CDR3 is 13 residues long. CDR3 amino acids: CASRGQGAGEQFF. CDR3 in DNA: TGTGCCAGCAGGGGACAGGGGGCAGGAGAGCAGTTCTTC.

Of note for this clone: The junction departs from the called germline gene at one end, perhaps through a read error. The rearrangement joins TRBV28 to TRBJ1-5; weak D call: TRBD1 (5 bases). The V gene's germline CDR1 is MDHEN and CDR2 SYDVKM. The CDR3 is made up of 12 amino acids. The CDR3 nucleotides read TGTGCCGGCAGGGCAACGGGTCAGCCCCAGCATTTT. This codes for CAGRATGQPQHF.

The chain recombines TRBV5-1 with TRBJ1-3, with D perhaps matching TRBD1 (6 bases). The CDR3 runs 16 residues. Germline-derived CDR1 and CDR2 are SGHRS and YFSETQ. The V end lost 4 bases, the J end lost 0 bases, and 14 bases lay between the germline ends. DNA for the CDR3: TGCGCCAGCAGCCCAAGACAGGCCTACTCTGGAAACACCATATATTTT. Translating it yields CASSPRQAYSGNTIYF.

This chain connects TRBV10-3 to TRBJ2-2, with 9 bases lining up with TRBD2. Germline values: CDR1 ENHRY, CDR2 SYGVKD. The CDR3 spans 15 residues. The V gene end was trimmed by 3 bases and the J gene end by 4 bases; junction bases not matched to a gene: 3. CDR3 loop: CAISELLAGTGELFF. The CDR3 DNA reads TGTGCCATCAGTGAACTACTAGCGGGCACCGGGGAGCTGTTTTTT.

The chain carries TRBV10-2 and TRBJ1-2, with D tentatively TRBD1 (6 bases). The CDR3 is made up of 13 amino acids. The V end lost 1 base, the J end lost 8 bases, and 11 bases lay between the germline ends. The germline CDR1 and CDR2 sequences are WSHSY and SAAADI. The CDR3 DNA reads TGCGCCAGCAGTGAGTTGACAGGTCCCGGCTACACCTTC. Residues: CASSELTGPGYTF.

CDR3 amino acids: CASSEAGGADYGYTF. The CDR3 bases are TGTGCCAGCAGTGAAGCCGGGGGCGCGGACTATGGCTACACCTTC. The V call is TRBV6-1, the J call TRBJ1-2; D may be TRBD1 (6 bases). The CDR3 consists of 15 residues. Trimming cost V 0 bases and J 3 bases, with 11 bases left between them. CDR1 is MNHNS and CDR2 is SASEGT in the germline V gene.

This chain joins TRBV28 and TRBJ1-2; D is unresolved. The germline V gene encodes CDR1 MDHEN and CDR2 SYDVKM. With 6 bases removed from V and 7 bases from J, the gap between germline ends came to 15 bases. This CDR3 is built from 13 residues. The CDR3 coding sequence is TGTGCCAGCAGAAGGACCGCCGCCTTTGGCTACACCTTC. This translates into CASRRTAAFGYTF.

The gene calls are TRBV30 and TRBJ2-7; 8 nucleotides match TRBD1. This CDR3 has 12 amino acids. Trimming removed 5 bases from V and 5 bases from J; junction bases left unmatched: 5. Per the germline V gene, CDR1 is GTSNPN and CDR2 is SVGIG (reference sequence). For the CDR3, the DNA is TGTGCCTGGGGGACAGGACGCGACGAGCAGTACTTC. Residues: CAWGTGRDEQYF.

This chain links TRBV7-9 with TRBJ1-5; 7 bases map to TRBD1. The V gene's germline CDR1 is SEHNR and CDR2 FQNEAQ (reference sequence). The CDR3 is 15 amino acids. Germline trimming cut 5 bases from V and 2 bases from J; bases unmatched to any gene: 6. CDR3 loop: CASSSPGQGNQPQHF. Here the CDR3 DNA reads TGTGCCAGCAGCAGCCCAGGACAGGGCAATCAGCCCCAGCATTTT. The whole variable domain, filled in from reference TRBV7-9 and TRBJ1-5, reads DTGVSQNPRHKITKRGQNVTFRCDPISEHNRLYWYRQTLGQGPEFLTYFQNEAQLEKSRLLSDRFSAERPKGSFSTLEIQRTEQGDSAMYLCASSSPGQGNQPQHFGDGTRLSIL.

The J gene is TRBJ1-6, the V gene TRBV2; D possibly corresponds to TRBD1 (5 bases). The CDR3 runs to 18 residues. CDR1 is SNHLY, CDR2 FYNNEI, per germline. Deletions cut 4 bases from V and 0 bases from J, with 16 bases between. The DNA of the CDR3 is TGTGCCAGCAGTGGCCCCCAGGGTTTCAGCTCCTATAATTCACCCCTCCACTTT. Its translation is CASSGPQGFSSYNSPLHF.

This chain joins TRBV30 and TRBJ1-4; tentative D call: TRBD1 (6 bases). The CDR3 spans 15 residues. Germline V lookup: CDR1 GTSNPN, CDR2 SVGIG (reference sequence). The V end lost 7 bases, the J end lost 10 bases, and 25 bases lay between the germline ends. The CDR3 sequence: CAYTTGADGRGKLFF. The CDR3 region has the DNA TGTGCCTACACGACGGGGGCTGATGGGCGCGGAAAACTGTTTTTT.

The chain employs TRBV2 and TRBJ2-3; D is ambiguous. The CDR3 consists of 13 residues. The V end was cut by 6 bases, the J end by 0 bases, with 7 bases between. The V gene's germline CDR1 is SNHLY and CDR2 FYNNEI. The CDR3 nucleotides are TGTGCCAGCAGGGGTCTAAGCACAGATACGCAGTATTTT. Protein product: CASRGLSTDTQYF.

This rearrangement joins TRBV25-1 to TRBJ2-1; 11 nucleotides align to TRBD2. The CDR3 covers 15 residues. In germline, CDR1 is MGHDK, CDR2 SYGVNS. Trimming removed 4 bases from V and 9 bases from J; junction bases left unmatched: 8. The CDR3 spells CASSVRLAGLSEQFF. The DNA of the CDR3 is TGTGCCAGCAGTGTTCGACTAGCGGGGTTGAGTGAGCAGTTCTTC.

The rearrangement links TRBV6-5 to TRBJ2-2, with D perhaps being TRBD1 or TRBD2 (5 bases each). The CDR3 is 16 residues long. V lost 3 bases and J lost 7, with 18 bases in between. Germline V lookup: CDR1 MNHEY, CDR2 SVGAGI. CDR3 in DNA: TGTGCCAGCAGTTATATCGGGACCCGAGGCGGCGGGGAGCTGTTTTTT. It codes for CASSYIGTRGGGELFF.

The gene calls are TRBV28 and TRBJ1-4, with D hard to call. V shed 4 bases and J shed 5 bases, with 20 bases lying between them. The CDR3 consists of 17 residues. Germline assignment: CDR1 MDHEN and CDR2 SYDVKM. The CDR3 sequence is CASSSSKLTVVNEKLFF. The CDR3 DNA reads as TGTGCCAGCAGTTCCTCGAAACTAACAGTGGTCAATGAAAAACTGTTTTTT.

This chain joins TRBV7-9 and TRBJ1-4; D may be TRBD1 (5 bases). Germline V gene lookup returns CDR1 SEHNR and CDR2 FQNEAQ (reference sequence). Trimming left V 5 bases short and J 5 bases short, with 9 bases between. The CDR3 sequence is 13 residues long. The CDR3 reads CASSRNRNEKLFF. CDR3 bases: TGTGCCAGCAGCCGTAACAGGAATGAAAAACTGTTTTTT.

The table lists this clone with a count of one. The genes are TRBV19 and TRBJ2-7; 9 nucleotides line up with TRBD1. The CDR3 is 13 residues long. Looked up from germline, CDR1 is LNHDA and CDR2 is SQIVND (reference sequence). The junction had 9 bases not matched to a gene; V was cut back by 10 bases and J by 5 bases. CDR3 loop: CATHSQGAHEQYF. The CDR3 DNA reads TGTGCCACCCATTCACAGGGGGCCCACGAGCAGTACTTC.